A single sample gave rise to the 15 T cell receptor beta chains below, sequenced in a study of T cells in Graves' hyperthyroidism and ophthalmopathy. RNA transcripts served as the template for amplifying TCR beta CDR3 regions. First-round RT-PCR with HTBI primers amplified the TCR CDR3 region. TCRdb processed the multiplex PCR reads anew with MiXCR; each CDR3 protein has one entry. The sample has over 700,000 distinct CDR3 sequences; roughly 20% are singletons. Source material: blood. Source of these receptors: a woman between 50 and 59 years old with Graves' hyperthyroidism that later progressed to Graves' ophthalmopathy.

Remarks on this clonotype: A junction boundary mismatches the germline segment, possibly from a read error. This rearrangement joins TRBV6-2 or TRBV6-3 to TRBJ1-5; D might be TRBD1 (5 bases). Germline V lookup: CDR1 MNHEY, CDR2 SVGEGT. This CDR3 contains 12 residues. CDR3 nucleotide sequence: TGTGCCGGCAGTTACTCAGGGATTCCCCAGCATTTT. Its translation: CAGSYSGIPQHF.

This sequence joins TRBV4-1 and TRBJ1-1; D call uncertain. Germline V gene lookup returns CDR1 MGHRA and CDR2 YSYEKL. V dropped 4 bases and J dropped 7 bases, with 16 bases sitting between them. The CDR3 spans 14 residues. In nucleotides, the CDR3 is TGCGCCAGCAGCCCCCGAGGCGGGTTGTTTGAAGCTTTCTTT. Protein: CASSPRGGLFEAFF.

CDR3: CSAPRQANYGYTF. CDR3 bases: TGCAGTGCTCCCCGACAGGCTAACTATGGCTACACCTTC. This chain links TRBV20-1 with TRBJ1-2, with D tentatively TRBD1 (6 bases). V was shortened by 5 bases and J by 0 bases, with 10 bases between the two germline ends. This CDR3 contains 13 residues. Germline CDR1 is DFQATT and CDR2 is SNEGSKA (reference sequence).

The chain carries TRBV3-1 and TRBJ1-3; no firm D call. The V end lost 5 bases, the J end lost 1 base, and 12 bases lay between the germline ends. The CDR3 runs to 15 residues. Germline V gene data show CDR1 as LGHDT and CDR2 as YNNKEL (reference sequence). The CDR3 loop is CASSALRGSGNTIYF. DNA of the CDR3: TGTGCCAGCAGCGCTCTTCGCGGGTCTGGAAACACCATATATTTT.

The chain employs TRBV29-1 and TRBJ1-5; 7 bases map to TRBD1. V was pared by 4 bases and J by 6 bases, with 6 bases of the junction left unmatched. The V gene's germline CDR1 is SQVTM and CDR2 ANQGSEA. This CDR3 contains 13 residues. CDR3 amino acids: CSVVIGGGQPQHF. The CDR3 region has the DNA TGCAGCGTTGTAATAGGGGGCGGTCAGCCCCAGCATTTT.

The chain employs TRBV12-3 or TRBV12-4 and TRBJ2-2, with TRBD1 matching over 7 bases. V lost 4 bases to trimming and J lost 7 bases; unmatched junction nucleotides: 3. The CDR3 contains 13 residues. DNA of the CDR3: TGTGCCAGCAGTTATAACAGGGGCGGGGAGCTGTTTTTT. As protein: CASSYNRGGELFF.

This clonotype was recorded at least ten times. J is TRBJ2-7 and V is TRBV20-1; D gene unclear. The germline CDR1 and CDR2 sequences are DFQATT and SNEGSKA (reference sequence). The CDR3 is 11 residues long. Between the trimmed V and J ends, which lost 4 bases and 3 bases, there was a span of 7 bases. CDR3 in DNA: TGCAGTGCTAACTCCGACTACGAGCAGTACTTC. Its protein product is CSANSDYEQYF.

This clonotype was counted many times. This chain links TRBV7-9 with TRBJ2-5; no firm D call. The CDR3 contains 12 residues. V lost 5 bases and J 5 bases, leaving 9 bases between the germline ends. The V gene's germline CDR1 is SEHNR and CDR2 FQNEAQ (reference sequence). This CDR3 reads CASSTTRETQYF. The CDR3 nucleotides read TGTGCCAGCAGCACTACTCGTGAGACCCAGTACTTC. The full variable domain, rest sourced from reference TRBV7-9 and TRBJ2-5, is DTGVSQNPRHKITKRGQNVTFRCDPISEHNRLYWYRQTLGQGPEFLTYFQNEAQLEKSRLLSDRFSAERPKGSFSTLEIQRTEQGDSAMYLCASSTTRETQYFGPGTRLLVL.

In this sample, this clonotype turned up a few times. The rearrangement links TRBV5-1 to TRBJ1-1; maybe TRBD1 (6 bases). The V gene lost 4 bases and the J gene lost 5 bases, with 18 bases spanning the gap. The CDR3 has 15 residues. CDR1 and CDR2 from the germline V gene are SGHRS and YFSETQ. The DNA of the CDR3 is TGCGCCAGCAGCCCGGGACATCCGGGGGGAACTGAAGCTTTCTTT. It codes for CASSPGHPGGTEAFF.

This clonotype turned up a few times. The J gene is TRBJ2-3, the V gene TRBV3-1, with 14 positions matching TRBD2. CDR3 length: 16 amino acids. Germline-derived CDR1 and CDR2 are LGHDT and YNNKEL (reference sequence). Germline trimming cut 3 bases from V and 7 bases from J; bases unmatched to any gene: 6. The CDR3 reads CASSHLTSGGANTQYF. The CDR3 bases are TGTGCCAGCAGCCACCTGACTAGCGGGGGGGCGAATACGCAGTATTTT.

V gene TRBV29-1 combines with J gene TRBJ1-4; TRBD1 matches at 7 bases. The CDR3 has 14 residues. The V and J ends lost 4 bases and 6 bases, in that order; junction bases with no gene match: 8. Germline CDR1 is SQVTM and CDR2 is ANQGSEA. This CDR3 reads CSVGVRGGDEKLFF. The DNA of the CDR3 is TGCAGCGTTGGGGTCCGAGGGGGCGATGAAAAACTGTTTTTT. Full variable domain (missing parts from reference TRBV29-1 and TRBJ1-4): SAVISQKPSRDICQRGTSLTIQCQVDSQVTMMFWYRQQPGQSLTLIATANQGSEATYESGFVIDKFPISRPNLTFSTLTVSNMSPEDSSIYLCSVGVRGGDEKLFFGSGTQLSVL.

The V gene is TRBV28, the J gene TRBJ1-6, with no clear D. The V end was cut by 5 bases, the J end by 7 bases, with 9 bases between. From germline, CDR1 is MDHEN and CDR2 SYDVKM. The CDR3 extends over 13 amino acids. CDR3 DNA sequence: TGTGCCAGCAGTCTCCAGGCGAATTCACCCCTCCACTTT. Protein sequence: CASSLQANSPLHF.

The chain joins TRBV20-1 to TRBJ1-5; no clear D. Germline V gene data show CDR1 as DFQATT and CDR2 as SNEGSKA (reference sequence). This CDR3 spans 15 amino acids. Trimming took off 2 bases at V and 0 bases at J, with 11 bases between the two ends. The CDR3 DNA sequence: TGCAGTGCTAGACAGGCGGACTATAGCAATCAGCCCCAGCATTTT. Its translation: CSARQADYSNQPQHF.

The table lists this clonotype with a few counts. The rearrangement links TRBV5-1 to TRBJ2-1; TRBD2 matches 10 bases. CDR1 is SGHRS and CDR2 is YFSETQ in the germline V gene. The J segment lost 7 bases and the V segment lost 0 bases, leaving 7 bases of the junction unmatched. This CDR3 is 16 amino acids long. Here the CDR3 reads CASSLAGSGGLNEQFF. The CDR3 coding sequence is TGCGCCAGCAGCTTGGCTGGTAGCGGGGGGCTTAATGAGCAGTTCTTC.

The sample holds many counts of this clonotype. The chain links TRBV7-9 to TRBJ2-3; 11 bases align to TRBD2. This CDR3 has 16 amino acids. Germline lookup yields CDR1 SEHNR and CDR2 FQNEAQ (reference sequence). V was pared by 5 bases and J by 5 bases, with 9 bases of the junction left unmatched. CDR3 amino acids: CASSLSLAGVQDTQYF. The CDR3 DNA reads TGTGCCAGCAGCCTATCACTAGCGGGGGTTCAAGATACGCAGTATTTT. The complete variable domain, with remaining parts taken from reference TRBV7-9 and TRBJ2-3, reads DTGVSQNPRHKITKRGQNVTFRCDPISEHNRLYWYRQTLGQGPEFLTYFQNEAQLEKSRLLSDRFSAERPKGSFSTLEIQRTEQGDSAMYLCASSLSLAGVQDTQYFGPGTRLTVL.